The 7 T cell receptor beta chains below were found in one sample sequenced in a study of beta chain features in type 1 diabetes. Isolated RNA was reverse transcribed in full, so expressed TCRB transcripts were sequenced. Clones were read by immunoSEQ multiplex PCR, and TCRdb kept only the in-frame ones, dropping some. The sample lists roughly 610,000 clones, 15% to 19% occurring once. Sequencing used naive CD4+ T cells from blood. The receptors derive from a young man in good health.

This chain links TRBV25-1 with TRBJ2-6, with 10 positions matching TRBD2. The V and J ends lost 3 bases and 2 bases, in that order; junction bases with no gene match: 7. The CDR3 runs 18 residues. CDR1 and CDR2 from the germline V gene are MGHDK and SYGVNS. The CDR3 is CASSEGLARVAGANVLTF. CDR3 DNA sequence: TGTGCCAGCAGTGAGGGACTAGCGAGGGTGGCTGGGGCCAACGTCCTGACTTTC.

This clone was seen more than once but under ten times. This chain uses TRBV7-9 with TRBJ2-7; tentatively, D is TRBD2 (6 bases). The germline V gene has CDR1 SEHNR and CDR2 FQNEAQ (reference sequence). CDR3 length equals 13 residues. V was clipped by 11 bases and J by 7 bases, with 21 bases between them. The CDR3 sequence is CAWSREPQREQYF. As DNA, the CDR3 is TGTGCCTGGTCCCGGGAGCCCCAGAGGGAGCAGTACTTC.

This clone has only a few counts. The chain links TRBV25-1 to TRBJ1-2; tentative D call: TRBD1 (5 bases). Per the germline V gene, CDR1 is MGHDK and CDR2 is SYGVNS. Between the trimmed V and J ends, which lost 6 bases and 4 bases, there was a span of 12 bases. The CDR3 has 13 amino acids. The CDR3 bases are TGTGCCAGCAGGCGGGAGGGGACCTATGGCTACACCTTC. Encoded protein: CASRREGTYGYTF.

With regard to this clone: The same CDR3 arises from other DNA sequences in this sample as well. The CDR3 spells CASSYSAGEQYF. In nucleotides, the CDR3 is TGTGCCAGCAGTTACTCGGCAGGCGAGCAGTACTTC. The V gene is TRBV6-6, the J gene TRBJ2-7; D unclear. Trimming took off 0 bases at V and 6 bases at J, with 6 bases between the two ends. CDR1 MNHNY and CDR2 SVGAGI come from the germline V gene (reference sequence). This CDR3 has 12 amino acids.

Only a few counts were recorded for this clone. The V call is TRBV10-3, the J call TRBJ1-1; unclear D gene. Germline V gene data show CDR1 as ENHRY and CDR2 as SYGVKD. Trimming left V 7 bases short and J 7 bases short, with 19 bases between. The CDR3 runs 14 residues. CDR3 coding DNA: TGTGCCATCAAGGTCCCCGCGGGCAGGTATGAAGCTTTCTTT. Translated, it gives CAIKVPAGRYEAFF.

This rearrangement joins TRBV7-8 to TRBJ2-3; D gene uncertain. V was trimmed by 1 base and J by 4 bases, leaving 6 bases between them. From germline, CDR1 is SGHVS and CDR2 FQNEAQ. This CDR3 spans 13 amino acids. CDR3 nucleotides: TGTGCCAGCAGCTTAGAAGTGGCAGATACGCAGTATTTT. Translated, it gives CASSLEVADTQYF.

This clone occurred a few times. The gene calls are TRBV11-2 and TRBJ1-2; D might be TRBD1 (5 bases). V lost 1 base, J lost 4 bases, and 7 bases lay in between. Germline CDR1 is SGHAT and CDR2 is FQNNGV. CDR3 length equals 13 residues. The CDR3 DNA reads TGTGCCAGCAGCTTAGGGGGACGCTATGGCTACACCTTC. It specifies CASSLGGRYGYTF. Using reference TRBV11-2 and TRBJ1-2 for the parts outside the CDR3, the full variable domain is EAGVAQSPRYKIIEKRQSVAFWCNPISGHATLYWYQQILGQGPKLLIQFQNNGVVDDSQLPKDRFSAERLKGVDSTLKIQPAKLEDSAVYLCASSLGGRYGYTFGSGTRLTVV.